In this sample, the clone carrying this T cell receptor (beta chain) turned up a few times. The entry originates in a study of CD8+CD57+ T cells in acquired aplastic anemia. The template used for profiling TCR beta VDJ and CDR3 was genomic DNA. TCRdb passed the reads through MiXCR, listing each CDR3 protein once. There are some 220,000 distinct CDR3 sequences in the sample; about a third occur only once, and 1.1% lies in the top ten. Germline trimming cut 6 bases from V and 10 bases from J; bases unmatched to any gene: 11. The V gene's germline CDR1 is DFQATT and CDR2 SNEGSKA (reference sequence). The CDR3 is 15 amino acids.

The TCR comes from a human donor in good health, serving as a control. The sample comprised sorted CD4+, CD8+, or CD8+CD57+ T cells (not recorded which) from PBMCs. The V gene is TRBV20-1, the J gene TRBJ1-6; 11 bases match TRBD1. CDR3 sequence (DNA): TGCAGTGCCTCAAGGACAGGGGGCACTGAATCACCCCTCCACTTT. Translating gives CSASRTGGTESPLHF.